Sequencing of this T cell receptor beta chain was carried out in a study of T cell responses to AZD1222 COVID-19 vaccine. This table comes from immunoSEQ multiplex PCR, and its TCRdb copy is limited to in-frame clones, with some not included. The data hold about 180,000 clones, with approximately 92% observed a single time. V dropped 3 bases and J dropped 6 bases, with 16 bases sitting between them. From germline, CDR1 is SEHNR and CDR2 FQNEAQ (reference sequence). The CDR3 is 15 amino acids. The sequence came from an adult in good health. The source material was peripheral blood, sampled on day 0 of AZD1222 vaccination. The chain links TRBV7-9 to TRBJ2-3; D tentatively fits TRBD1 or TRBD2 (5 bases each). The CDR3 nucleotides are TGTGCCAGCAGCTTCTCGGGACCAAGTCCCGATACGCAGTATTTT. It specifies CASSFSGPSPDTQYF.